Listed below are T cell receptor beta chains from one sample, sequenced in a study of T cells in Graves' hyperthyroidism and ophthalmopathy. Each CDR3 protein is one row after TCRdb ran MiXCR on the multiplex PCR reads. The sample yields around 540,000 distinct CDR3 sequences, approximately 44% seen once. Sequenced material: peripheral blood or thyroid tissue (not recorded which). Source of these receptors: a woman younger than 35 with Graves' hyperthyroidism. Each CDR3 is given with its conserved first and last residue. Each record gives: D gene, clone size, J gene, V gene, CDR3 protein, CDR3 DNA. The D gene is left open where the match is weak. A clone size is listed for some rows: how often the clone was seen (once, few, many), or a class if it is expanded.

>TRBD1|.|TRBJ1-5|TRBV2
CASSERQGHQPQHF
TGTGCCAGCAGTGAGAGACAGGGTCATCAGCCCCAGCATTTT
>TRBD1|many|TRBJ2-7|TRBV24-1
CATSDQDRANSEQYF
TGTGCCACCAGTGATCAAGACAGGGCCAACAGCGAGCAGTACTTC
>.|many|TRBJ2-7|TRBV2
CASSEQPGYEGYEQYF
TGTGCCAGCAGTGAACAGCCAGGGTACGAGGGGTACGAGCAGTACTTC
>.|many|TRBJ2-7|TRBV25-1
CASSEYEGGAGAYEQYF
TGTGCCAGCAGTGAGTACGAGGGGGGGGCGGGTGCCTACGAGCAGTACTTC
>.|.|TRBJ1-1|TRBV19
CASSIPSGTQGTEAFF
TGTGCCAGTAGTATACCCTCCGGGACCCAGGGGACTGAAGCTTTCTTT
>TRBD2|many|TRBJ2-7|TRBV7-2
CASSYLAGDYEQYF
TGTGCCAGCAGCTACCTAGCGGGAGATTACGAGCAGTACTTC
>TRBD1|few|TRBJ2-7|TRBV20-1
CSARERGQGTYEQYF
TGCAGTGCTAGAGAGAGGGGACAGGGTACATACGAGCAGTACTTC
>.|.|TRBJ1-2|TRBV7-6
CASSQSTLNYGYTF
TGTGCCAGCAGCCAAAGTACCCTCAATTATGGCTACACCTTC
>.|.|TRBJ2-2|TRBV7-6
CASSPSRTLNTGELFF
TGTGCCAGCAGCCCCTCTAGGACACTGAACACCGGGGAGCTGTTTTTT
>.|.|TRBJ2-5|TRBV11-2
CASSLAAALETQYF
TGTGCCAGCAGCTTGGCTGCTGCCCTAGAGACCCAGTACTTC
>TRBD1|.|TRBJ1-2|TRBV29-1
CSRVDRGVYGYTF
TGCAGCAGAGTGGACAGGGGCGTCTATGGCTACACCTTC